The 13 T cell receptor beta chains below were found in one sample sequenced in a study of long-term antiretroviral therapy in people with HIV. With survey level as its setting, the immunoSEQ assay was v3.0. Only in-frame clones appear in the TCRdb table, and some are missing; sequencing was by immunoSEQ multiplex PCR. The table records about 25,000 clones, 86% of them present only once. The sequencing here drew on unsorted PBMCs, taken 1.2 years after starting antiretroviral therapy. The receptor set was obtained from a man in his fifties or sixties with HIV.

The CDR3 DNA reads as TGTGCCAGCAGCCCGACAGGGGAGGTTGACACTGAAGCTTTCTTT. This codes for CASSPTGEVDTEAFF. The J gene is TRBJ1-1, the V gene TRBV9; 8 bases are a match to TRBD1. The germline gives CDR1 SGDLS, CDR2 YYNGEE. This CDR3 contains 15 residues. Trimming at V came to 4 bases and at J to 3 bases, leaving 8 bases not matched to a gene.

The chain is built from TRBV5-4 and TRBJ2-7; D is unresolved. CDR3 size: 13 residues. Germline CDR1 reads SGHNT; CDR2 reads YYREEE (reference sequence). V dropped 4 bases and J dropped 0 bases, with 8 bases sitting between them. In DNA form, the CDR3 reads TGTGCCAGCAGCACAGTGAGCTCCTACGAGCAGTACTTC. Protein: CASSTVSSYEQYF.

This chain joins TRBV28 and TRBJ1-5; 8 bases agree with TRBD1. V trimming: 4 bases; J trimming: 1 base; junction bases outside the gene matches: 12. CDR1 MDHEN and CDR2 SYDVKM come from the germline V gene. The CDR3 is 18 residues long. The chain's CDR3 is CASSWTGRVGPSNQPQHF. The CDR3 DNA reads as TGTGCCAGCAGTTGGACAGGGCGTGTAGGACCAAGCAATCAGCCCCAGCATTTT.

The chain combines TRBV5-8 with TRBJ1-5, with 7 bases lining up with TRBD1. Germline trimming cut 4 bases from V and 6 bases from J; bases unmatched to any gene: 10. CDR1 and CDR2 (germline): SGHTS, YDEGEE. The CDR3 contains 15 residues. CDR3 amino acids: CASSPTGQGSQPQHF. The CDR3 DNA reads TGTGCCAGCAGCCCGACAGGGCAGGGGAGTCAGCCCCAGCATTTT. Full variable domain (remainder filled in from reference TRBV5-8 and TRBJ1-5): EAGVTQSPTHLIKTRGQQATLRCSPISGHTSVYWYQQALGLGLQFLLWYDEGEERNRGNFPPRFSGRQFPNYSSELNVNALELEDSALYLCASSPTGQGSQPQHFGDGTRLSIL.

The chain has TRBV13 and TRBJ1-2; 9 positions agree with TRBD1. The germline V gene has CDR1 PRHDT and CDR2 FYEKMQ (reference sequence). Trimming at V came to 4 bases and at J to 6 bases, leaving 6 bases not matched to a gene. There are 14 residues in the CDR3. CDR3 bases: TGTGCCAGCAGCTACAACAGGGGGCGGGATGGCTACACCTTC. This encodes CASSYNRGRDGYTF. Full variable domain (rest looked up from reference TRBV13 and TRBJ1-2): AAGVIQSPRHLIKEKRETATLKCYPIPRHDTVYWYQQGPGQDPQFLISFYEKMQSDKGSIPDRFSAQQFSDYHSELNMSSLELGDSALYFCASSYNRGRDGYTFGSGTRLTVV.

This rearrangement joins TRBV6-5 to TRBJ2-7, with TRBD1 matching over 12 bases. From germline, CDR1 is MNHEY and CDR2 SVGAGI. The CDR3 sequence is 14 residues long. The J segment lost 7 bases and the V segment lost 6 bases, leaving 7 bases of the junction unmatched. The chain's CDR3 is CASSPGQGAGEQYF. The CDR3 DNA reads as TGTGCCAGCAGCCCGGGACAGGGGGCCGGTGAGCAGTACTTC.

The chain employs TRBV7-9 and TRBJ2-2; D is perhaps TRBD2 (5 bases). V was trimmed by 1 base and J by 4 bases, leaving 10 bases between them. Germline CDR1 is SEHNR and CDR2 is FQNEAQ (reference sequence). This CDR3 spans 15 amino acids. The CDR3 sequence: CASSLERAGTGELFF. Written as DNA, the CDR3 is TGTGCCAGCAGCTTAGAGAGGGCGGGCACCGGGGAGCTGTTTTTT.

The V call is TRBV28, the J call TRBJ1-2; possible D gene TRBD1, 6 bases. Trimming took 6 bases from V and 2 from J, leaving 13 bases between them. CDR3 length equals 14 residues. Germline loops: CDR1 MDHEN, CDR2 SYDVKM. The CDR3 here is CASRPGQRNYGYTF. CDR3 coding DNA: TGTGCCAGCAGGCCGGGACAACGGAACTATGGCTACACCTTC.

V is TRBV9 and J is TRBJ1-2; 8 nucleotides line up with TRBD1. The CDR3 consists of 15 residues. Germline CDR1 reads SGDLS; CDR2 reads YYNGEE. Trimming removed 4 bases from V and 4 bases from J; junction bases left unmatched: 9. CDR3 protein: CASSSDRGPGYGYTF. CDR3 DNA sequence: TGTGCCAGCAGCTCAGACAGGGGACCTGGCTATGGCTACACCTTC.

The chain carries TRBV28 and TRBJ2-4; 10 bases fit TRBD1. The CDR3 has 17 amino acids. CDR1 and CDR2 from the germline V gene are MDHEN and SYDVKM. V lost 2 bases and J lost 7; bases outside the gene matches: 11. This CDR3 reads CASSLGTGVLGTNIQYF. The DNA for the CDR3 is TGTGCCAGCAGTTTAGGGACAGGGGTTTTGGGTACCAACATTCAGTACTTC.

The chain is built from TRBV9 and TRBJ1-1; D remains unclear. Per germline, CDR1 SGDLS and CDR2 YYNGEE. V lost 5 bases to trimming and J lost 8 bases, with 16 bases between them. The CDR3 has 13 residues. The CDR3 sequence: CASRPRRGSEAFF. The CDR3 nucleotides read TGTGCCAGCAGACCGAGACGAGGTTCCGAAGCTTTCTTT.

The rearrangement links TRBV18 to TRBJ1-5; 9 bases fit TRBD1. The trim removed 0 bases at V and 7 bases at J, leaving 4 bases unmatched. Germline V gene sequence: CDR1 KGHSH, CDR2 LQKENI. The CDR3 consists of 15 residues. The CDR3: CASSPPRTGEQPQHF. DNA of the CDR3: TGTGCCAGCTCACCACCCCGGACAGGGGAGCAGCCCCAGCATTTT.

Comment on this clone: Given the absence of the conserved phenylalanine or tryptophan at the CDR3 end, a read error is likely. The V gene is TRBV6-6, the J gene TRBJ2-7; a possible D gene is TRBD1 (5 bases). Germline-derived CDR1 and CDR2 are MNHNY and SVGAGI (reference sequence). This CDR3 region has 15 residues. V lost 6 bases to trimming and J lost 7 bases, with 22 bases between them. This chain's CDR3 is CASSLIIGQTSEQYI. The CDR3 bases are TGTGCCAGCAGCCTTATTATAGGACAAACTTCGGAGCAGTACATC.